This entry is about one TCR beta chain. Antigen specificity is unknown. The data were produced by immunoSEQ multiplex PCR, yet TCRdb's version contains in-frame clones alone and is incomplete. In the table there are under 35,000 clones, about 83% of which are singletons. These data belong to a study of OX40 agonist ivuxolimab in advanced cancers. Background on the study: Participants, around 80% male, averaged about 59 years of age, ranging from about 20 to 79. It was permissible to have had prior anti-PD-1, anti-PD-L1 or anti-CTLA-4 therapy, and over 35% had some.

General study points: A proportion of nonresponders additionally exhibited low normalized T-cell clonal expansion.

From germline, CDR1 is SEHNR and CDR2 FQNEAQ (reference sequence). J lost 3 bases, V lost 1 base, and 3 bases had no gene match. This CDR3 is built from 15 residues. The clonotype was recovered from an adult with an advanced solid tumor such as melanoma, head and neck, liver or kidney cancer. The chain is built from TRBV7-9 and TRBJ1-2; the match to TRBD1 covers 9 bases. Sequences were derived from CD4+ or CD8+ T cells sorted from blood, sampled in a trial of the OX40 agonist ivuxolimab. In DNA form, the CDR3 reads TGTGCCAGCAGCTTAGTGGGGACAGGGCACTATGGCTACACCTTC. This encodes CASSLVGTGHYGYTF.